This record covers a single TCR beta chain. This clone's antigen is unknown. Base qualities are not provided; no much larger clone lies one nucleotide away. The data stem from a study of Ad26.COV2.S vaccination and SARS-CoV-2 variants (dated by TCRdb to the early 2020s). In the study overall: Vaccine-arm donors came from COV1001, a multicentre, randomized, double-blind, placebo-controlled phase I-IIa trial of Ad26.COV2.S in healthy adults. Ad26.COV2.S was given intramuscularly at 5x10^10 or 1x10^11 viral particles, as a single shot or as two shots 56 days apart. The specificity and breadth of SARS-CoV-2-reactive T cell receptors after Ad26.COV2.S vaccination were assessed by TCRbeta repertoire sequencing. Participants in the trial were split at random into five groups of five each, receiving low-dose or high-dose Ad26.COV2.S once or twice, or else placebo on both occasions. A total of 32 samples were included in the TCR-sequenced set, comprising some 20 Ad26.COV2.S vaccine recipients, 5 placebo recipients and 8 SARS-CoV-2 convalescent individuals. Investigators remained blinded to trial group allocation during experiments and outcome assessment.

The immunoSEQ Assay was the method used to sequence TCRbeta CDR3 regions. After extraction, genomic DNA underwent amplification by bias-controlled multiplex PCR, followed by high-throughput sequencing. On the study's bioinformatics: To quantify the absolute abundance of each unique TCRbeta CDR3 region, sequences were collapsed and filtered. T cell fraction was estimated by normalizing TCRbeta template counts to usable DNA, with usable DNA measured through amplification of reference genes found in all nucleated cells. Repertoire TCRs were annotated as SARS-CoV-2-specific by exact matching of V gene, CDR3 amino acid sequence and J gene to a known reactive TCR set. The reference SARS-CoV-2 TCR set was derived from MIRA and filtered for enrichment in COVID-19-positive ImmuneCODE repertoires, a step that removed public or cross-reactive TCRs. Using the MIRA antigens, annotated TCRs were further analysed by specific ORF or by position within an ORF. Breadth was defined as the number of annotated unique rearrangements divided by the total number of unique productive rearrangements, and depth was defined as the summed frequency of the annotated unique rearrangements. TCR breadth was compared between groups using two-sided Wilcoxon rank-sum tests. The table was pulled from immuneACCESS by TCRdb, which kept in-frame rearrangements only. Such tables lose some clones; where checked, under half of the loss comes from unresolved V genes, and the rest has no known cause. The V and J calls and the clone size are those of that table, but D and trimming were determined from the DNA. The sample table lists nearly 400,000 clones, approximately 89% of them with a count of one. The ten largest make up around 2% of the sample.

What the study reported, not specific to this receptor: The authors noted that the TCR breadth and depth analyses may have underestimated total T cell responses. After vaccination, spike-specific CD8+ and CD4+ T cell responses were reported to show substantial breadth. Comparable non-spike TCR breadth was observed between vaccine and placebo recipients, consistent with only spike being contained in the vaccine. Compared with placebo recipients, Ad26.COV2.S recipients showed higher spike-specific TCR breadth (P = 0.0014). The study was not powered to compare responses between vaccine doses or regimens.

Looking up the germline V gene yields CDR1 SGHAT and CDR2 FQNNGV. Trimming costs V 0 bases and J 5 bases, and their ends lie 20 bases apart. From cysteine to phenylalanine, the CDR3 is 18 amino acids long. The DNA shown is the 54-base CDR3, in frame from base 1. The sample's treatment or condition label is to be understood as: about 20 received Ad26.COV2.S at low or high dose, single or two shots; 5 received placebo; per-sample allocation not given. Repertoires of vaccine and placebo recipients were sequenced from samples taken on day 63 after the first injection. Between 29 July and 7 August 2020, Cohort 1b enrolled about two dozen adults aged 18-55 years at one site in Boston, USA. Ad26.COV2.S was a replication-incompetent adenovirus type 26 vector that expressed a prefusion-stabilized SARS-CoV-2 spike protein derived from the original Wuhan strain.

This receptor was obtained from a person between 18 and 65 years old who received the Ad26.COV2.S COVID-19 vaccine or a placebo. The sequence is built from TRBV11-2 and TRBJ1-3; TRBD1 might be the D gene, on 5 matching bases. The sample in question was peripheral blood, obtained in a trial of Ad26.COV2.S vaccine versus placebo. The DNA sequence reads TGTGCCAGCAGCTTAGATGTCGGAGGGGCCGCGAGGCGAAACACCATATATTTT. It translates as CASSLDVGGAARRNTIYF. Beyond the CDR3, the reference TRBV11-2 and TRBJ1-3 genes provide the residues; the full variable domain reads: EAGVAQSPRYKIIEKRQSVAFWCNPISGHATLYWYQQILGQGPKLLIQFQNNGVVDDSQLPKDRFSAERLKGVDSTLKIQPAKLEDSAVYLCASSLDVGGAARRNTIYFGEGSWLTVV.